The 29 T cell receptor beta chains listed next were all sequenced from one sample in a study of T cells after yellow fever vaccination. TCRdb reanalysed the 5' RACE reads using MiXCR and keeps one entry per CDR3 protein. The table lists some 390,000 distinct CDR3 sequences, 6.2% of them singletons. The starting material was PBMCs, obtained 5 days after the yellow fever booster vaccination. The receptors stem from a man aged 25-40 years who received the YFV17D yellow fever vaccine.

This clonotype has a handful of counts. The chain is built from TRBV11-2 and TRBJ2-1; D is perhaps TRBD2 (6 bases). Per germline, CDR1 SGHAT and CDR2 FQNNGV. CDR3 size: 16 residues. V was cut by 1 base and J by 4 bases, with 14 bases left in between. The CDR3 reads CASSLVPGSRYNEQFF. Written as DNA, the CDR3 is TGTGCCAGCAGCTTAGTCCCCGGGAGCCGGTACAATGAGCAGTTCTTC.

There are a few counts of this clonotype. The chain is built from TRBV15 and TRBJ2-3, with 12 bases lining up with TRBD2. CDR1 LNHNV and CDR2 YYDKDF come from the germline V gene (reference sequence). Trimming cost V 3 bases and J 2 bases; bases outside gene matches: 6. This CDR3 contains 17 residues. The CDR3 coding sequence is TGTGCCACCAGCAGGCGCACTAGCGGGGGGAACACAGATACGCAGTATTTT. Its protein product is CATSRRTSGGNTDTQYF.

This clonotype was recorded many times. The J gene is TRBJ2-3, the V gene TRBV20-1; 8 bases map to TRBD2. Germline-derived CDR1 and CDR2 are DFQATT and SNEGSKA (reference sequence). The J segment lost 3 bases and the V segment lost 5 bases, leaving 10 bases of the junction unmatched. The CDR3 spans 15 residues. CDR3 loop: CSASLAGSGTDTQYF. As DNA, the CDR3 is TGCAGTGCTTCTTTAGCGGGATCGGGTACAGATACGCAGTATTTT.

This chain uses TRBV10-3 with TRBJ2-3; D is uncertain. V shed 7 bases and J shed 0 bases, with 8 bases lying between them. This CDR3 is 13 amino acids long. Germline lookup yields CDR1 ENHRY and CDR2 SYGVKD. The CDR3 nucleotides read TGTGCCATCAATGGGATAAGCACAGATACGCAGTATTTT. This sequence encodes CAINGISTDTQYF.

In this sample, this clonotype turned up many times. The rearrangement joins TRBV4-3 to TRBJ2-5; no definite D call. This CDR3 comprises 14 residues. CDR1 is LGHNA and CDR2 is YSLEER in the germline V gene. The ends were cut back, 0 bases at V and 4 bases at J, with 9 bases in the middle. CDR3 amino acids: CASSQDWRRETQYF. CDR3 DNA: TGCGCCAGCAGCCAAGATTGGCGTAGAGAGACCCAGTACTTC.

The V call is TRBV5-1, the J call TRBJ1-2; D is unresolved. Germline loops: CDR1 SGHRS, CDR2 YFSETQ. V lost 4 bases and J 3 bases, leaving 16 bases between the germline ends. CDR3 length: 15 amino acids. The chain's CDR3 is CASSPRTGPDYGYTF. The CDR3 DNA reads as TGCGCCAGCAGCCCCCGGACCGGTCCGGACTATGGCTACACCTTC. The variable domain in full, with the rest retrieved from reference TRBV5-1 and TRBJ1-2, is KAGVTQTPRYLIKTRGQQVTLSCSPISGHRSVSWYQQTPGQGLQFLFEYFSETQRNKGNFPGRFSGRQFSNSRSEMNVSTLELGDSALYLCASSPRTGPDYGYTFGSGTRLTVV.

The table lists this clonotype with many counts. This sequence joins TRBV5-1 and TRBJ1-4; D not certain. The CDR3 covers 15 residues. V lost 4 bases and J lost 5, with 15 bases in between. From germline, CDR1 is SGHRS and CDR2 YFSETQ. CDR3 sequence reads: CASSLTMKRNEKLFF. The CDR3 bases are TGCGCCAGCAGCCTAACGATGAAAAGGAATGAAAAACTGTTTTTT.

This clonotype was counted only a few times. CDR3 in DNA: TGTGCCAGCAGCCCAACGACAGCAACCGGGGAGCTGTTTTTT. It encodes CASSPTTATGELFF. This sequence joins TRBV7-9 and TRBJ2-2, with D possibly TRBD1 on 5 matching bases. This CDR3 is built from 14 residues. Germline loops: CDR1 SEHNR, CDR2 FQNEAQ (reference sequence). Between the trimmed V and J ends, which lost 5 bases and 5 bases, there was a span of 12 bases.

This clonotype was seen many times. This chain joins TRBV5-1 and TRBJ2-7; 9 bases are a match to TRBD1. Germline V gene lookup returns CDR1 SGHRS and CDR2 YFSETQ. This CDR3 has 16 residues. Germline trimming cut 1 base from V and 0 bases from J; bases unmatched to any gene: 5. CDR3 region: CASSLLGQGSSYEQYF. The CDR3 DNA is TGCGCCAGCAGCTTGCTAGGACAGGGGAGCTCCTACGAGCAGTACTTC.

This clonotype has only a few counts. J is TRBJ1-1 and V is TRBV29-1; D is undetermined. The CDR3 loop spans 13 amino acids. The germline V gene encodes CDR1 SQVTM and CDR2 ANQGSEA. Trimming took off 2 bases at V and 0 bases at J, with 7 bases between the two ends. The chain's CDR3 is CSVEREMNTEAFF. CDR3 DNA: TGCAGCGTTGAAAGAGAGATGAACACTGAAGCTTTCTTT.

The genes are TRBV9 and TRBJ1-4, with D possibly being TRBD1 (5 bases). Looked up from germline, CDR1 is SGDLS and CDR2 is YYNGEE. The CDR3 covers 14 residues. V was trimmed by 4 bases and J by 5 bases, leaving 12 bases between them. CDR3: CASSTSGGNEKLFF. CDR3 DNA: TGTGCCAGCAGCACTTCCGGGGGGAATGAAAAACTGTTTTTT.

A few counts support this clonotype. This chain uses TRBV10-2 with TRBJ1-1; D ambiguous. The germline CDR1 and CDR2 sequences are WSHSY and SAAADI. This CDR3 spans 12 amino acids. V lost 6 bases to trimming and J lost 5 bases, with 10 bases between them. The CDR3 reads CASRDRRTEAFF. The CDR3 nucleotides are TGCGCCAGCAGAGATCGGAGGACTGAAGCTTTCTTT.

This clonotype has ten or more counts. The chain couples TRBV11-2 to TRBJ2-1, with 8 bases lining up with TRBD2. J gave up 4 bases and V 5 bases, and 10 bases lay outside the gene matches. CDR1 SGHAT and CDR2 FQNNGV come from the germline V gene. This CDR3 comprises 16 residues. The DNA of the CDR3 is TGTGCCAGCAGCATTCTTCCTTCTAGCGGGTACAATGAGCAGTTCTTC. This gives the protein CASSILPSSGYNEQFF.

The V gene is TRBV4-1, the J gene TRBJ1-4; D is undetermined. Germline loops: CDR1 MGHRA, CDR2 YSYEKL. The germline V and J ends were trimmed by 3 bases and 5 bases, with 13 bases remaining between them. The length of the CDR3 is 15 residues. This chain's CDR3 is CASSHLPLGNEKLFF. In DNA, the CDR3 is TGCGCCAGCAGCCATCTACCGCTGGGGAATGAAAAACTGTTTTTT.

This clonotype was seen many times. This chain connects TRBV2 to TRBJ2-5; 7 nucleotides match TRBD2. Germline assignment: CDR1 SNHLY and CDR2 FYNNEI. J gave up 3 bases and V 8 bases, and 12 bases lay outside the gene matches. The CDR3 consists of 15 residues. Here the CDR3 DNA reads TGTGCCAGCGTCCTTCGGGCCCTAGCGGAAGAGACCCAGTACTTC. It codes for CASVLRALAEETQYF.

This clonotype occurred many times. The V and J genes are TRBV27 and TRBJ2-5; possible D gene TRBD2, 6 bases. Germline assignment: CDR1 MNHEY and CDR2 SMNVEV (reference sequence). Trimming left V 0 bases short and J 5 bases short, with 16 bases between. CDR3 length equals 16 residues. The CDR3 region is CASSLSKGLGVETQYF. The DNA of the CDR3 is TGTGCCAGCAGTTTATCGAAGGGACTCGGTGTGGAGACCCAGTACTTC.

This clonotype appeared once. The chain links TRBV11-2 to TRBJ2-1, with D perhaps TRBD2 (7 bases). Germline values: CDR1 SGHAT, CDR2 FQNNGV. V was pared by 5 bases and J by 4 bases, with 18 bases between. There are 16 residues in the CDR3. CDR3 in DNA: TGTGCCAGCAGCCCGGGAGAAGGGGGGGGTTACAATGAGCAGTTCTTC. Amino acids: CASSPGEGGGYNEQFF.

The sample holds a few counts of this clonotype. The chain employs TRBV6-2 or TRBV6-3 and TRBJ2-3, with a tentative D call TRBD2 (5 bases). Trimming cost V 2 bases and J 7 bases, with 13 bases left between them. The CDR3 contains 14 residues. Per the germline V gene, CDR1 is MNHEY and CDR2 is SVGEGT. In DNA form, the CDR3 reads TGTGCCAGCAGTTACCTGACCCGAGGGAATACGCAGTATTTT. Its translation is CASSYLTRGNTQYF.

The chain recombines TRBV15 with TRBJ2-2, with 7 bases that match TRBD2. This CDR3 comprises 13 residues. Germline CDR1 reads LNHNV; CDR2 reads YYDKDF (reference sequence). The V and J ends lost 8 bases and 8 bases, in that order; junction bases with no gene match: 8. This CDR3 reads CATEAGLGGELFF. The CDR3 DNA sequence: TGTGCCACCGAAGCGGGACTTGGTGGGGAGCTGTTTTTT.

Only a few counts were recorded for this clonotype. The chain combines TRBV20-1 with TRBJ2-7; D not certain. Trimming removed 1 base at V and 2 bases at J, with 12 bases between. This CDR3 contains 14 residues. Per the germline V gene, CDR1 is DFQATT and CDR2 is SNEGSKA (reference sequence). The CDR3 is CSARALQNAYEQYF. The CDR3 nucleotides read TGCAGTGCTAGAGCTCTGCAAAACGCCTACGAGCAGTACTTC.

J is TRBJ1-1 and V is TRBV28; D is perhaps TRBD1 (5 bases). Germline CDR1 is MDHEN and CDR2 is SYDVKM. Trimming took 10 bases from V and 1 from J, leaving 19 bases between them. CDR3 size: 15 residues. CDR3 bases: TGTGCCACCAGCCTGGGGGTAGTTAAGAACACTGAAGCTTTCTTT. This gives the protein CATSLGVVKNTEAFF.

The chain couples TRBV12-3 or TRBV12-4 to TRBJ2-2; TRBD2 might be the D (5 bases). The CDR3 has 17 residues. CDR3 nucleotides: TGTACCTGCAGCTCGGGATGGGGTATAGATAACACCGGGGAGCTGTTTTTT. It codes for CTCSSGWGIDNTGELFF.

The table lists this clonotype with many counts. The chain carries TRBV20-1 and TRBJ2-1; D is unclear. Trimming left V 0 bases short and J 3 bases short, with 9 bases between. Germline V gene sequence: CDR1 DFQATT, CDR2 SNEGSKA (reference sequence). The CDR3 is 14 residues long. CDR3 sequence reads: CSARDPRFYNEQFF. The CDR3 DNA sequence: TGCAGTGCTAGAGATCCACGGTTCTACAATGAGCAGTTCTTC.

The chain joins TRBV20-1 to TRBJ2-2; possible D gene TRBD1, 5 bases. This CDR3 has 15 residues. CDR1 DFQATT and CDR2 SNEGSKA come from the germline V gene (reference sequence). V lost 6 bases to trimming and J lost 7 bases, with 21 bases between them. CDR3 region: CSAPLQGRSGGELFF. CDR3 bases: TGCAGTGCCCCGCTGCAGGGTCGGTCGGGCGGGGAGCTGTTTTTT.

In its sample, this clonotype was seen many times. This chain joins TRBV12-3 or TRBV12-4 and TRBJ2-7; 8 positions match TRBD2. The CDR3 loop spans 13 amino acids. V lost 1 base, J lost 12 bases, and 8 bases stayed unmatched. CDR3 sequence (DNA): TGTGCCAGCAGTTTAGGTCAATTAGCGGGAAGGTACTTC. Encoded protein: CASSLGQLAGRYF.

This sequence joins TRBV5-4 and TRBJ2-1; D gene ambiguous. Trimming took off 4 bases at V and 5 bases at J, with 16 bases between the two ends. This CDR3 spans 15 amino acids. Germline loops: CDR1 SGHNT, CDR2 YYREEE (reference sequence). The CDR3 reads CASSQVLRDDNEQFF. CDR3 sequence (DNA): TGTGCCAGCAGCCAGGTCCTCAGAGATGACAATGAGCAGTTCTTC.

The CDR3 here is CASSLIVETQYF. The CDR3 DNA reads as TGTGCCAGCAGCTTAATAGTGGAGACCCAGTACTTC. V is TRBV11-2 and J is TRBJ2-5; D call uncertain. Deletions cut 2 bases from V and 5 bases from J, with 6 bases between. The CDR3 sequence is 12 residues long. Germline values: CDR1 SGHAT, CDR2 FQNNGV.

This rearrangement joins TRBV28 to TRBJ2-1, with a tentative D call TRBD2 (5 bases). Trimming took off 10 bases at V and 0 bases at J, with 16 bases between the two ends. The CDR3 spans 15 residues. Germline CDR1 and CDR2: MDHEN and SYDVKM. CDR3 nucleotides: TGTGCCACAGAAATTAGCGTGTACTCCTACAATGAGCAGTTCTTC. Its translation is CATEISVYSYNEQFF.

The chain links TRBV3-1 to TRBJ2-1, with 9 bases aligning to TRBD2. With V trimmed by 5 bases and J by 5 bases, 7 bases remained unmatched. The CDR3 runs 15 residues. CDR1 is LGHDT and CDR2 is YNNKEL in the germline V gene (reference sequence). The CDR3 nucleotides read TGTGCCAGCAGCTTTAGCGGGAGTGGCAACAATGAGCAGTTCTTC. It specifies CASSFSGSGNNEQFF.